The 5 T cell receptor beta chains below all came from one sample that was sequenced in a study of T-cell memory formation after mild COVID-19. TCRdb re-called the 5' RACE reads through MiXCR, storing one row per CDR3 protein. Here the sample spans a few hundred thousand distinct CDR3 sequences, less than 20% being singletons. Material for sequencing was PBMCs or a T cell subset sorted from them (not recorded which). The receptors were sampled from a man aged 18-30 years who had mild COVID-19 (a few samples of this study predate the infection). Cell type and time point are not known.

This chain connects TRBV20-1 to TRBJ2-1; either TRBD1 or TRBD2 may supply D (5 bases each). Germline V lookup: CDR1 DFQATT, CDR2 SNEGSKA (reference sequence). Deletions cut 5 bases from V and 2 bases from J, with 7 bases between. The CDR3 contains 12 residues. CDR3 sequence (DNA): TGCAGTGCTCGGGACCCCTACAATGAGCAGTTCTTC. This codes for CSARDPYNEQFF.

This clonotype was detected once. The DNA for the CDR3 is TGTGCCAGCAGCCCTCAACTTTTTATGGGGGATACGCAGTATTTT. Protein product: CASSPQLFMGDTQYF. The chain is built from TRBV13 and TRBJ2-3; no reliable D call. Germline CDR1 and CDR2: PRHDT and FYEKMQ (reference sequence). The CDR3 has 15 amino acids. The V and J ends lost 5 bases and 6 bases respectively, with 18 bases between them.

This clonotype was seen only a few times. The rearrangement joins TRBV6-6 to TRBJ1-5, with 9 bases identical to TRBD1. CDR1 and CDR2 from the germline V gene are MNHNY and SVGAGI (reference sequence). The CDR3 covers 17 residues. V shed 4 bases and J 0 bases; nucleotides not matched to a gene: 7. The CDR3 bases are TGTGCCAGCAGTTTCCGGACAGGGGCGGATAGCAATCAGCCCCAGCATTTT. This encodes CASSFRTGADSNQPQHF.

In this sample, this clonotype turned up many times. The chain has TRBV7-2 and TRBJ2-7, with D tentatively TRBD2 (6 bases). Germline CDR1 SGHTA, CDR2 FQGNSA. Between the trimmed V and J ends, which lost 0 bases and 0 bases, there was a span of 9 bases. This CDR3 is 15 amino acids long. CDR3 bases: TGTGCCAGCAGCTTAGCTCCGGGAGCCTCCTACGAGCAGTACGTC. Protein sequence: CASSLAPGASYEQYV.

This clonotype was observed a few times. The J gene is TRBJ1-5, the V gene TRBV5-3; D is uncertain. TRBV5-3 is identified as an open reading frame with a role that is uncertain. The CDR3 is 14 amino acids. V was trimmed by 6 bases and J by 7 bases, leaving 17 bases between them. The DNA of the CDR3 is TGTGCCAGAACGCCCCGGATCGGAGGACAGCCCCAGCATTTT. It specifies CARTPRIGGQPQHF.